The present T cell receptor (beta chain) was sequenced within a study of blood T cell repertoires in COVID-19. Study context: Material from acute and convalescent COVID-19 was sourced from the United States, Italy and Spain. PBMCs, B-cell-depleted T cells, or T cells were the source of the cDNA or gDNA that made up the material.

Study processing details: Reference gene primer amplification gave estimated nucleated cell counts. Data came from immunoSEQ multiplex PCR; TCRdb stores just in-frame clones and leaves some out. The D gene and trimming were derived from the DNA, and the V and J assignments and clone size from that table. This sample yields fewer than 500,000 clones, of which around nine tenths are seen a single time; roughly 2% belongs to the top ten. Assignment of participants to cohorts was predicated upon participant-reported clinical history. The length of the CDR3 is 15 residues. The germline V gene encodes CDR1 LNHDA and CDR2 SQIVND (reference sequence). Trimming took 8 bases from V and 3 from J; bases not matched to a gene: 8.

The sample taken for sequencing was PBMCs or T cells enriched from blood (not recorded which). The V call is TRBV19, the J call TRBJ2-2, with 8 bases that match TRBD1. The clonotype comes from a woman younger than 35 with acute COVID-19. CDR3 DNA sequence: TGTGCCAGTCAACCAGGGGGCCCTCACACCGGGGAGCTGTTTTTT. Translating it yields CASQPGGPHTGELFF.